This T cell receptor (beta chain) was obtained from a study of cytomegalovirus exposure and HLA in healthy donors. The study's findings and limits: Versus the approximately 670-donor mean, an Asian-associated ancestry cluster reportedly showed fewer N-insertions in a later analysis. Some TCR beta chains (around 160 of them) were listed as cytomegalovirus-associated. Available immune exposure information covered CMV serostatus only.

Amplification used 60 Vbeta primers and 13 Jbeta primers. TCRdb keeps only in-frame clones here, not all; method: immunoSEQ multiplex PCR. The sample shows about 190,000 clones, about 69% of them seen only once. The CDR3 length is 13 residues. Germline loops: CDR1 MNHEY, CDR2 SMNVEV (reference sequence). V lost 4 bases and J lost 4, with 10 bases in between. As regards this clone: What it binds is not known.

J is TRBJ1-1 and V is TRBV27; D unresolved. This clonotype was sampled from a man younger than 45 in good health and CMV-seropositive. Sequencing used PBMCs. The CDR3 nucleotides read TGTGCCAGCAGTTCCCGACCAGGCACTGAAGCTTTCTTT. The encoded protein is CASSSRPGTEAFF.